These 14 T cell receptor beta chains originate from one sample sequenced in a study of shared clonotypes between healthy human individuals. Generated by immunoSEQ multiplex PCR, the TCRdb table keeps only in-frame clones and is missing some. The table lists hundreds of thousands of clones, around 70% of them singletons. The sample consisted of memory CD4+ T cells sorted from blood. The subset is: CD45RA-negative fraction. The receptors originated from a man aged 25 to 45 in good health.

This clone was observed a few times. The V gene is TRBV21-1, the J gene TRBJ1-3. TRBV21-1 has pseudogene status. The CDR3 is 9 residues long. CDR3 residues: CASSKEADF. In DNA, the CDR3 is TGTGCCAGCAGCAAAGAGGCTGATTTT.

This clone has a single count. V usage is TRBV9 and J usage is TRBJ2-6, with TRBD1 as a possible D gene (5 bases). The CDR3 runs 18 residues. In germline, CDR1 is SGDLS, CDR2 YYNGEE. Trimming pared 4 bases from V and 0 bases from J, leaving 17 bases between. CDR3 coding DNA: TGTGCCAGCAGCTACGGCAGGGCGGTGAACTCTGGGGCCAACGTCCTGACTTTC. It translates to CASSYGRAVNSGANVLTF.

Concerning this clone: This sample includes further DNA sequences coding for the same CDR3. V usage is TRBV11-2 and J usage is TRBJ2-1, with D uncertain. CDR3 length: 13 residues. Trimming pared 5 bases from V and 3 bases from J, leaving 8 bases between. Germline CDR1 reads SGHAT; CDR2 reads FQNNGV. CDR3 nucleotides: TGTGCCAGCAGCCTGACCGTCTACAATGAGCAGTTCTTC. Translated, it gives CASSLTVYNEQFF. Full variable domain (missing parts from reference TRBV11-2 and TRBJ2-1): EAGVAQSPRYKIIEKRQSVAFWCNPISGHATLYWYQQILGQGPKLLIQFQNNGVVDDSQLPKDRFSAERLKGVDSTLKIQPAKLEDSAVYLCASSLTVYNEQFFGPGTRLTVL.

The J gene is TRBJ2-3, the V gene TRBV5-1, with 9 positions matching TRBD2. The CDR3 covers 16 residues. Germline values: CDR1 SGHRS, CDR2 YFSETQ. The trim removed 4 bases at V and 2 bases at J, leaving 8 bases unmatched. The CDR3 spells CASSTGLAQITDTQYF. As DNA, the CDR3 is TGCGCCAGCAGCACTGGACTAGCGCAAATCACAGATACGCAGTATTTT.

The V gene is TRBV28, the J gene TRBJ1-3, with 9 bases lining up with TRBD1. CDR1 and CDR2 from the germline V gene are MDHEN and SYDVKM. This CDR3 region has 15 residues. V gave up 5 bases and J gave up 1 base; unmatched junction bases: 3. CDR3 amino acids: CASSGQGRSGNTIYF. In DNA, the CDR3 is TGTGCCAGCAGTGGACAGGGGAGGTCTGGAAACACCATATATTTT.

This clone was observed once. The chain combines TRBV4-2 with TRBJ1-3, with D hard to call. V lost 2 bases to trimming and J lost 4 bases, with 15 bases between them. Germline V gives CDR1 LGHNA, CDR2 YNFKEQ. The CDR3 length is 16 residues. For the CDR3, the DNA is TGTGCCAGCAGCCAACCCAACGCGAACTCCGGAAACACCATATATTTT. Protein sequence: CASSQPNANSGNTIYF.

The chain joins TRBV5-1 to TRBJ2-7; the D is unclear. Germline V gene sequence: CDR1 SGHRS, CDR2 YFSETQ. The CDR3 runs to 15 residues. Deletions cut 0 bases from V and 0 bases from J, with 10 bases between. The CDR3 protein is CASSLAAQASYEQYF. The CDR3 DNA sequence: TGCGCCAGCAGCTTGGCAGCCCAGGCCTCCTACGAGCAGTACTTC. The entire variable domain, with the rest obtained from reference TRBV5-1 and TRBJ2-7, is as follows: KAGVTQTPRYLIKTRGQQVTLSCSPISGHRSVSWYQQTPGQGLQFLFEYFSETQRNKGNFPGRFSGRQFSNSRSEMNVSTLELGDSALYLCASSLAAQASYEQYFGPGTRLTVT.

The chain recombines TRBV2 with TRBJ1-5, with 8 bases that match TRBD1. Germline CDR1 SNHLY, CDR2 FYNNEI. The length of the CDR3 is 14 residues. V lost 6 bases and J lost 5; bases outside the gene matches: 6. The CDR3 DNA follows: TGTGCCAGCAGCCAACAGGGGGAGGATCAGCCCCAGCATTTT. Protein: CASSQQGEDQPQHF.

V usage is TRBV9 and J usage is TRBJ2-1; TRBD1 aligns across 7 bases. The length of the CDR3 is 15 residues. Germline V gene lookup returns CDR1 SGDLS and CDR2 YYNGEE. The trim removed 1 base at V and 7 bases at J, leaving 8 bases unmatched. The CDR3 loop is CASSVSTGALNEQFF. The CDR3 DNA sequence: TGTGCCAGCAGCGTATCTACAGGGGCCCTTAATGAGCAGTTCTTC.

The chain links TRBV7-9 to TRBJ2-6; D may be TRBD1 (5 bases). Trimming removed 3 bases at V and 0 bases at J, with 15 bases between. Germline V gene data show CDR1 as SEHNR and CDR2 as FQNEAQ (reference sequence). This CDR3 spans 18 amino acids. The CDR3 DNA is TGTGCCAGCAGCTTTTACCGACAGAGTTTCTCTGGGGCCAACGTCCTGACTTTC. This codes for CASSFYRQSFSGANVLTF.

This rearrangement joins TRBV5-1 to TRBJ1-2, with 10 bases lining up with TRBD1. CDR1 is SGHRS, CDR2 YFSETQ, per germline. Losses at the gene ends were 4 bases for V and 8 bases for J; bases not matched to a gene: 8. This CDR3 is built from 14 residues. This CDR3 is CASSPMGTGEGYTF. The CDR3 DNA is TGCGCCAGCAGCCCAATGGGGACAGGGGAAGGCTACACCTTC.

The V gene is TRBV29-1, the J gene TRBJ2-3, with D tentatively TRBD1 or TRBD2 (6 bases each). CDR3 length: 14 residues. Germline values: CDR1 SQVTM, CDR2 ANQGSEA. V was trimmed by 4 bases and J by 3 bases, leaving 14 bases between them. DNA of the CDR3: TGCAGCGTTGGTGGGGGGCGGGGTACAGATACGCAGTATTTT. Translated: CSVGGGRGTDTQYF.

This chain uses TRBV6-6 with TRBJ2-1, with D possibly TRBD1 on 6 matching bases. Trimming left V 2 bases short and J 4 bases short, with 12 bases between. The CDR3 consists of 15 residues. Per the germline V gene, CDR1 is MNHNY and CDR2 is SVGAGI (reference sequence). DNA of the CDR3: TGTGCCAGCAGTTACGGGCAGGGACAATACAATGAGCAGTTCTTC. Its protein is CASSYGQGQYNEQFF.

Notes on this clone: Other DNA sequences in the same sample also yield this CDR3. V gene TRBV2 combines with J gene TRBJ2-1; 12 positions match TRBD2. Germline V gives CDR1 SNHLY, CDR2 FYNNEI. CDR3 length: 16 residues. V lost 6 bases, J lost 0 bases, and 3 bases stayed unmatched. The CDR3 DNA follows: TGTGCCAGCAGGCTAGCGGGAGGGAGCTCCTACAATGAGCAGTTCTTC. Translation gives CASRLAGGSSYNEQFF. The entire variable domain, with the rest obtained from reference TRBV2 and TRBJ2-1, is as follows: EPEVTQTPSHQVTQMGQEVILRCVPISNHLYFYWYRQILGQKVEFLVSFYNNEISEKSEIFDDQFSVERPDGSNFTLKIRSTKLEDSAMYFCASRLAGGSSYNEQFFGPGTRLTVL.